This TCR beta chain was profiled in a study of cytomegalovirus exposure and HLA in healthy donors. The primer mix had 60 Vbeta and 13 Jbeta primers. In the authors' methods: In a later analysis, of some 80 million unique beta chains, about 11 million appeared in at least two donors. Sequenced by immunoSEQ multiplex PCR; TCRdb stores in-frame clones only, minus some. That table is the source of V, J and clone size, and D and trimming were worked out from the DNA. This sample has 150,000 to 200,000 clones, with 65% to 85% found just once. Regarding the study as a whole: There were under 200 TCR beta chains listed as cytomegalovirus-associated. Specificity for CMV antigens was confirmed in vitro for a few of the CMV-associated chains.

CDR1 LNHDA and CDR2 SQIVND come from the germline V gene (reference sequence). The V and J ends lost 7 bases and 2 bases respectively, with 9 bases between them. CDR3 length: 13 residues. This clone was seen only once. Its antigen remains unknown. The chain has TRBV19 and TRBJ1-5; a possible D gene is TRBD1 (6 bases). Sequenced: PBMCs. The receptor's source is a woman between 45 and 65 years old in good health and CMV-seropositive. The CDR3: CASKGVGNQPQHF. CDR3 nucleotides: TGTGCCAGTAAGGGGGTGGGCAATCAGCCCCAGCATTTT.